A single sample is the source of the 6 T cell receptor beta chains below, sequenced in a study of blood T cell repertoires in COVID-19 (dated by TCRdb to about 2020). The receptor library was made with the immunoSEQ multiplex PCR assay. This is the immuneACCESS table as TCRdb keeps it, with only in-frame sequences that have V and J called. A part of the clones is gone; compared with another copy, unresolved V genes explain less than half, and the rest is unexplained. This sample comprises approximately 240,000 clones, around 80% of them detected only once. The top ten clonotypes cover around 3.6% of the sample. Specimen: peripheral blood. Receptors originate from a woman in her 40s with active or convalescent COVID-19.

The V gene is TRBV21-1, the J gene TRBJ2-3; the DNA was not used to check the table's D call, TRBD2. TRBV21-1 is listed as a pseudogene. This CDR3 is built from 13 residues. CDR3 amino acids: CASSLGEGLTQYF. Written as DNA, the CDR3 is TGTGCCAGCAGCCTAGGGGAGGGGCTTACGCAGTATTTT.

The rearrangement joins TRBV4-2 to TRBJ1-2, with TRBD1 identical over 8 bases. Trimming at V came to 3 bases and at J to 6 bases, leaving 6 bases not matched to a gene. Germline CDR1 and CDR2: LGHNA and YNFKEQ. This CDR3 region has 14 residues. The CDR3 loop reads CASSQPDRDHGYTF. The DNA of the CDR3 is TGTGCCAGCAGCCAGCCGGACAGGGACCATGGCTACACCTTC.

This sequence joins TRBV7-9 and TRBJ1-2; D is uncertain. This CDR3 region has 13 residues. V lost 0 bases and J 8 bases, leaving 10 bases between the germline ends. Germline-derived CDR1 and CDR2 are SEHNR and FQNEAQ (reference sequence). The CDR3, as DNA: TGTGCCAGCAGCTTAGCTAGCCCTAAAGGCTACACCTTC. Encoded protein: CASSLASPKGYTF. Looking up the rest from reference TRBV7-9 and TRBJ1-2 gives the full variable domain: DTGVSQNPRHKITKRGQNVTFRCDPISEHNRLYWYRQTLGQGPEFLTYFQNEAQLEKSRLLSDRFSAERPKGSFSTLEIQRTEQGDSAMYLCASSLASPKGYTFGSGTRLTVV.

This chain links TRBV5-4 with TRBJ2-1, with 9 nucleotides matching TRBD1. Germline V gene data show CDR1 as SGHNT and CDR2 as YYREEE (reference sequence). The V gene end was trimmed by 4 bases and the J gene end by 3 bases; junction bases not matched to a gene: 5. This CDR3 is 15 amino acids long. CDR3 region: CASSRDRGGYNEQFF. CDR3 DNA sequence: TGTGCCAGCAGCCGAGACAGGGGGGGCTACAATGAGCAGTTCTTC. The entire variable domain, with the rest obtained from reference TRBV5-4 and TRBJ2-1, is as follows: ETGVTQSPTHLIKTRGQQVTLRCSSQSGHNTVSWYQQALGQGPQFIFQYYREEENGRGNFPPRFSGLQFPNYSSELNVNALELDDSALYLCASSRDRGGYNEQFFGPGTRLTVL.

The J gene is TRBJ1-1, the V gene TRBV3-1 (or the pseudogene TRBV3-2); weak D call: TRBD1 (6 bases). With 3 bases removed from V and 8 bases from J, the gap between germline ends came to 16 bases. The CDR3 is made up of 14 amino acids. Germline CDR1 LGHDT, CDR2 YNNKEL (reference sequence). The CDR3 region has the DNA TGTGCCAGCAGCCACCGGTCGGTACAGGGCGAAGCTTTCTTT. This codes for CASSHRSVQGEAFF.

This clone has only one observation. This sequence joins TRBV30 and TRBJ2-3, with 11 positions matching TRBD2. The J segment lost 4 bases and the V segment lost 2 bases, leaving 11 bases of the junction unmatched. The CDR3 extends over 17 amino acids. Germline CDR1 GTSNPN, CDR2 SVGIG (reference sequence). CDR3 in amino acids: CAWSMIAGGELPDTQYF. As DNA, the CDR3 is TGTGCCTGGAGTATGATAGCGGGGGGGGAACTCCCAGATACGCAGTATTTT.